This TCR beta chain was identified during a study of cytomegalovirus exposure and HLA in healthy donors (dated by TCRdb to about 2017). With respect to the entire study: An earlier analysis of roughly 630 of the donors reported about 250 Gb of sequence data and roughly 110 million unique TCR beta sequences from roughly 200 million T cells. High-throughput TCR immunosequencing, statistical association of individual TCRs with disease status, and machine learning were combined to predict cytomegalovirus infection status. A later analysis re-analyzed previously published TCR beta repertoires from roughly 690 donors and added high-resolution HLA genotyping to study TCR occurrence patterns. Donor age, sex, ethnicity and CMV serostatus were collected together with the repertoire data. The study aimed to test whether signatures of past pathogen exposure could be identified by cataloging public T cell receptors. An earlier analysis of fewer than 750 of the donors used high-throughput TCR beta sequencing to judge whether each TCR beta V gene segment behaved as functional or pseudogenic. Every repertoire in the discovery cohort had been generated on one and the same sequencing platform. Rather than using new phenotypic data, the later analysis identified candidate immune exposures from TCR beta sequences and from how often those sequences occurred across donors. In addition to the first cohort of roughly 670 subjects, a separate validation cohort of 120 different subjects was used. Among 350 to 400 genotyped donors of the cohort, an average of about 240,000 unique TCR beta nucleotide sequences were sequenced per donor, roughly 20% of them non-productive. Of the approximately 400 genotyped donors, approximately 82% fell in the genetic ancestry cluster associated with self-reported Caucasian donors. Because of strong linkage in the cohort, roughly five DR-DQ haplotypes were treated as single units for association and clustering. In a later genetic analysis, genome-wide SNP genotypes for about 65% of the 666 donors were used, and that subset was treated as a discovery cohort. HLA typing included class I and class II loci at four-digit resolution. Typing coverage varied by locus: about 629-630 donors for A, B, C, DRB1 and DQB1; around 560 for DQA1; about 570 for DPA1; around 450 for DPB1. The study profiled the T cell repertoires of hundreds of subjects by immunosequencing and related them to cytomegalovirus serostatus. Roughly 300 gigabases of sequencing data and around 80 million unique TCR sequences made up an early release that covered approximately 700 HLA-typed donors. The investigation overall reported the following: A group of highly shared sequence variants was considered likely to be a technical artifact of the sequencing pipeline. Cytomegalovirus status was reported to be diagnosed by the classifier with high specificity and sensitivity in both the original and validation cohorts. Correlated functional status among segregating V segments might reflect linkage disequilibrium, but an unknown experimental factor could not be ruled out. The earlier analysis of approximately 540 of the donors excluded 15 to 20 rarely observed V segments, including chromosome 9 orphons, because counts were too low. Because HLA typing was missing for some donors at each locus, association tests included only the typed subset. In an earlier analysis of some 550 of the donors, most TCR beta V segments were observed in productive rearrangements about 87% or about 30% of the time, broadly matching IMGT annotations. In a later analysis, several top co-occurrence clusters were reported to appear linked to parvovirus B19, influenza, CMV and Epstein-Barr virus. CMV serostatus was the only immune exposure information available for the cohort. V-gene and J-gene trimming of TCR beta chains was associated with a missense DCLRE1C variant in a later genetic analysis, and the association was replicated in an independent cohort. In a later genetic analysis, fewer N-insertions in productive TCRs were reported among donors in an Asian-associated ancestry cluster than the approximately 710-donor mean. According to a later analysis, TCR association rates differed among HLA loci, with DRB1 alleles showing the most associated TCRs and HLA-C alleles showing the fewest. In a later analysis, most CMV-associated TCR beta chains were found to appear HLA-restricted, with HLA associations seemingly driven largely by CMV exposure. Some IMGT-functional V segments, including TRBV6-2 and TRBV6-3, could not be told apart with the 87-base-pair reads, so those segments were excluded. A further reported finding was that TCR beta sequences accurately predicted the HLA-A and HLA-B alleles for most subjects in the first cohort. Compared with equally common non-associated chains, HLA-associated TCR beta chains in a later analysis were more clonally expanded and had lower generation probabilities. The authors suggested that the approach could potentially be extended to other disease states and immunological phenotypes. Only TCR beta chains were sequenced in this cohort, and the absence of alpha or paired-chain data limited detectable features. In vitro tests confirmed that a few of the cytomegalovirus-associated TCR beta chains recognize cytomegalovirus antigens. A later analysis associated 17,000 or so TCR beta sequences with specific HLA alleles at a false discovery rate of 0.05. Sequencing depth was assumed to be roughly uniform across donors in the presence/absence analyses, though that assumption may not hold. When HLA alleles, especially DR and DQ, strongly co-occurred, attributing TCR associations to individual alleles was difficult. The study gave a list of around 170 TCR beta chains associated with cytomegalovirus. Across donors, most TCR sequences were observed very rarely, whereas some public TCRs were present in many individuals.

The cohort was made up of about 610 healthy bone marrow donors. Cohort members were all nominally healthy when sampled, although unrecorded immune exposures were likely present. The donor was CMV seronegative and belonged to the group of over 300 seronegative cohort members. A peripheral blood sample was collected from each donor, and TCR beta sequencing was performed on peripheral blood mononuclear cells. Genomic DNA was extracted from the blood cell samples with the Qiagen DNeasy Blood Extraction Kit. Turning to this clone: Its antigen is not yet known. The input lacks base qualities; no much larger clone sits a single base away.

CDR1 is given as SGDLS and CDR2 as YYNGEE, both from the germline V gene. Including cysteine and phenylalanine, the CDR3 has 15 amino acids. Of all the DNA, just the CDR3 is kept, 45 bases in frame from base 1. The germline V and J ends show losses of 0 bases and 9 bases respectively, and no gene match explains 8 bases of the junction. Receptor libraries were prepared by the immunoSEQ multiplex PCR assay. For the multiplex PCR, a mixture combining 60 forward primers for TCR Vbeta segments and 13 reverse primers for TCR Jbeta segments was used. The CDR3 region of rearranged TCR beta genes was amplified from genomic DNA with a multiplex PCR assay. Amplified TCR beta libraries were sequenced as 87-base-pair reads on the Illumina HiSeq System. Per the authors' processing: Across the 670 or so repertoires, a later analysis counted some 80 million unique TCR beta chains, 8.5 million to 12 million of which were shared by at least two donors. Raw reads were error-corrected and collapsed into unique sequences with a nearest-neighbor algorithm that merged closely related sequences to remove PCR and sequencing errors. CDR3 sequences were aligned to IMGT reference sequences to assign V, D and J gene segments. For a sequence to be retained, a match of at least six nucleotides to both a V gene segment and a J gene segment was required. Rearrangements were called productive when the CDR3 lacked stop codons and stayed in frame with V and J; all others were non-productive. Following IMGT convention, CDR3 was defined as the stretch from the second conserved V-encoded cysteine to the conserved J-encoded phenylalanine. The earlier analysis of some 600 of the donors excluded sequences that lacked an unambiguous match to a single V gene segment. An earlier analysis of about 590 of the donors classified V segments as functional when productive rearrangements were above 56.7% and as segregating when the standard deviation between donors was above 5%. A statistical classification framework was developed to diagnose cytomegalovirus status using the catalog of TCR beta chain sequences. A later analysis assigned V and J genes by comparing TCR nucleotide sequences with IMGT/GENE-DB human TR gene sequences. The TCRdist pipeline was used in a later analysis to assign CDR3 sequences and most-parsimonious VDJ recombination scenarios. A later analysis defined each TCR beta chain by its CDR3 amino acid sequence plus V-gene family, and excluded reads lacking a unique V-gene family. A later analysis removed 500 to 650 highly shared, low-generation-probability nucleotide sequences to deal with suspected cross-contamination and a sequencing artifact. In a later analysis, a clonal expansion index for each public chain was calculated from normalized within-repertoire ranks of inferred template counts. In a later analysis, generation probabilities were computed using a VDJ recombination model fitted to out-of-frame rearrangements, and the results were checked against IGoR. In a later analysis, TCR-TCR, TCR-HLA and TCR-CMV co-occurrence was scored with hypergeometric tests, and a repertoire-size bias correction was applied to TCR pairs. A later analysis estimated false discovery rates by permuting HLA or CMV assignments 20 times. A later analysis grouped co-occurring TCRs with DBSCAN, adding TCRdist sequence similarity when clustering within HLA-allele-positive subsets. Co-occurrence clustering excluded repertoires with fewer than 30,000 or more than 120,000 public chains, plus five with anomalous nucleotide sharing. Entries here come from immuneACCESS through TCRdb and include only in-frame sequences with V and J called. Some clones fail to appear in such tables; in the studies checked, an unresolved V gene covers under half of the shortfall, and the cause of the remainder is unknown. V, J and clone size derive from that table, while D and trimming were established from the DNA sequence. The table for this sample lists around 50,000 clones; 83% of them were counted only once. The top ten clones comprise roughly 4.5% of the sample.

Sample: PBMCs. The chain uses TRBV9 and TRBJ2-1; TRBD2 matches 8 bases in the middle. This clonotype was obtained from a man aged 25-40 years in good health and CMV-seronegative. The DNA sequence reads TGTGCCAGCAGCGTAGGGGGTTTCGCGGGGGGTGAGCAGTTCTTC. Its translation is CASSVGGFAGGEQFF. The reference TRBV9 and TRBJ2-1 proteins fill in what lies around the CDR3, so the full variable domain reads DSGVTQTPKHLITATGQRVTLRCSPRSGDLSVYWYQQSLDQGLQFLIQYYNGEERAKGNILERFSAQQFPDLHSELNLSSLELGDSALYFCASSVGGFAGGEQFFGPGTRLTVL.